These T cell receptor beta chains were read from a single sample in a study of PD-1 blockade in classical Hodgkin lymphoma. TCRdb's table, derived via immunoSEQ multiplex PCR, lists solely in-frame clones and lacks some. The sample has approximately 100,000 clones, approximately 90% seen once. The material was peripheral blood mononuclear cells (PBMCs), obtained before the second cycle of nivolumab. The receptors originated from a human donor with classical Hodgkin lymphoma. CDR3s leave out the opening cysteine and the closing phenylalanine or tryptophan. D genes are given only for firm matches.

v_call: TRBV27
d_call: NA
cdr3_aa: ASSNRDGNTGELF

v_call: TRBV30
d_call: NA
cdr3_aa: AWSVDGYTDTQY

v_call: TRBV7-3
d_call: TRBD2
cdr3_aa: ASSDPGTSGGGWADTQY

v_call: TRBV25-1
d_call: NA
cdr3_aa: ASSEFGWYNSPLH

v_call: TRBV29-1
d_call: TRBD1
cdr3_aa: SLTEPGQGYRNEQF

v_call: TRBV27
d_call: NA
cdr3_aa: ASSPFMDGNTIY

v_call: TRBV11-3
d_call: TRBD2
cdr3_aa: ASSLEGTGGLYEQY

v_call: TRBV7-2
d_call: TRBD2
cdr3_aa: ASSLRLAGGQGETQY

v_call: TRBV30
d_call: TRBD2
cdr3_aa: AWSVGGKVNEQY

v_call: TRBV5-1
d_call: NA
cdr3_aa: ASSLGHSSGANVLT

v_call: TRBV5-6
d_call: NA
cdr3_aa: ASSYEGTFGF

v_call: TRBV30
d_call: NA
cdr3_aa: AWSVRGVGEKLF

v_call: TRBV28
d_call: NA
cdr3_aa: ATHQAGASKGTQY

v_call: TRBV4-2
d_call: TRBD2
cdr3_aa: ASSQDPLAGGLDTQY

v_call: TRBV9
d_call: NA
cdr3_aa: ASSSPEGEQF

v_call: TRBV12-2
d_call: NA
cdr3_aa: ASRFVGRGGTDTQY

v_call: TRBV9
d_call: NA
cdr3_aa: ASSVQVNGEKLF

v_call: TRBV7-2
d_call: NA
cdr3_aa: ASSLDNGVGYSGNTIY

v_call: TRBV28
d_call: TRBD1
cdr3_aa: ASSTTGGTEAF

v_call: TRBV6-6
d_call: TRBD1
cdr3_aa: ASTPTGNEQY

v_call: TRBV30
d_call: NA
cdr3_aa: AWSVGGYGNQPQH

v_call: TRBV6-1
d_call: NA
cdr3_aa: ASSERVGEIFGNTIY

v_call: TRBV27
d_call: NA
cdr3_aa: ASTLIPSNTGELF

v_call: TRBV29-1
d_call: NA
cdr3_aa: SVARQASGELF

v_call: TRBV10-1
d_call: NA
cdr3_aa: ASSGPGVSGTEAF

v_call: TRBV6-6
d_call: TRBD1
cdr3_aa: ASSQRTGSGGYT

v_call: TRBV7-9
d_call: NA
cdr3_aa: ASSLGHANVAPLH

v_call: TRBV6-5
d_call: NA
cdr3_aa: ASSYGGGPEAF

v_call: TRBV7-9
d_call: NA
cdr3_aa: ASSPGHSPLH

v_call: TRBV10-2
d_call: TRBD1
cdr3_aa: ASTDTGQGLKGTQY

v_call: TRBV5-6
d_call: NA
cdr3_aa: ASSFGRTPNYGYT

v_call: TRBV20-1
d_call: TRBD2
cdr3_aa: SASGTNQQY

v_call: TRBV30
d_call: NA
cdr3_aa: AWSVLTPLEAF

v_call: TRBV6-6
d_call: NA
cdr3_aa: ASSSSGSYGYT

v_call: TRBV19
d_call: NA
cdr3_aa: ASSMYWNDREKLF

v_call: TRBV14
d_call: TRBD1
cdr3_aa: ASSSLTTGGRNGYT

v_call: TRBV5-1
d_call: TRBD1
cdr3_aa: ASSFRTGSVRALDSPLH

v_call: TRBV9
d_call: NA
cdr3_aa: ASSFDSGVWTNYGYT

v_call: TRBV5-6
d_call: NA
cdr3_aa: ASSSFSGDVGTGELF

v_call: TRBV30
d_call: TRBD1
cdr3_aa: AWSVLTGQGPYEQY

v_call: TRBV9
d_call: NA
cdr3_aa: ASSPGTASYEQY